What follows is one T cell receptor beta chain and its context. These data originate in a study of monozygotic twins with inflammatory bowel disease. The germline V gene encodes CDR1 DFQATT and CDR2 SNEGSKA (reference sequence). CDR3 length equals 16 residues. UMIs containing a 6-nucleotide sample barcode were added via template switching. TCRdb derives one entry per CDR3 protein from the 5' RACE reads, leaving out DNA. The sample's table shows approximately 120,000 distinct CDR3 sequences. This receptor was identified in a human donor with ulcerative colitis or Crohn's disease, or a healthy co-twin of an affected twin (not recorded which). The sample consisted of blood. The V and J genes are TRBV20-1 and TRBJ2-4; TCRdb selects TRBD1, and the lack of DNA leaves this call unchecked. The CDR3 loop is CSARKRVPAAKNIQYF.